This entry concerns a single TCR beta chain. Per sample, a minimum of 7 million PBMCs were isolated. This entry is derived from a study of blood T cells in healthy people across ages. Sample-barcoded 5' priming and a J-beta primer mix drove a second PCR of roughly 6 to 12 cycles. Each cDNA molecule was tagged by a template-switch adaptor that had 12 random nucleotides. CDR3-containing paired-end reads numbering at least 2.5 million came from each sample. TCRdb passed the 5' RACE reads through MiXCR, listing each CDR3 protein once. The sample includes hundreds of thousands of distinct CDR3 sequences, approximately 48% of them seen just once. The receptor comes from a man aged 60-69 years in good health. Sequencing used blood.

The CDR3 spells CASIQGDEGTYTF. The DNA for the CDR3 is TGTGCCAGCATCCAAGGGGATGAGGGTACCTACACCTTC. The gene calls are TRBV6-1 and TRBJ1-2, with D maybe TRBD1 (5 bases). V was cut by 7 bases and J by 10 bases, with 19 bases left in between. The CDR3 consists of 13 residues. CDR1 and CDR2 (germline): MNHNS, SASEGT.